The rows below give T cell receptor beta chains drawn from one sample of a study of Tregs in tolerant kidney transplant recipients. Profiling relied on immunoSEQ multiplex PCR, and the TCRdb table lists in-frame clones only, not all of them. The table lists around 66,000 clones, 75% to 90% of them singletons, with about 2.1% in the top ten. Source: Tregs from blood, taken before the transplant. All receptors derive from a human donor who received a combined kidney and bone marrow transplant. Each CDR3 is given with its conserved first and last residue. D genes are given only for firm matches. Some rows mark clone size as missing; the rest say once, few, many or name a class of expanded clone.

V,size,J,D,DNA,CDR3
TRBV18,once,TRBJ2-7,TRBD2,TGTGCCAGCTCACCATTCGCCAGGTCCGGGACTAGGGGTAACGAGCAGTACTTC,CASSPFARSGTRGNEQYF
TRBV6-1,NA,TRBJ2-5,TRBD1,TGTGCCAGCAGCCGGGACAGGGACCTCCAGCAGTACTTC,CASSRDRDLQQYF
TRBV6-5,few,TRBJ2-5,NA,TGTGCCAGCAGTTACGGGGGGACCCAGTACTTC,CASSYGGTQYF
TRBV7-2,NA,TRBJ1-1,TRBD1,TGTGCCAGCAGCCTACAAGACAGGGTCACTGAAGCTTTCTTT,CASSLQDRVTEAFF
TRBV2,NA,TRBJ1-3,NA,TGTGCCAGCAGTGCGCTCCGCTCCTCTGGAAACACCATATATTTT,CASSALRSSGNTIYF
TRBV2,once,TRBJ1-5,NA,TGTGCCAGCAGTGAAGTGGGTTACAATCAGCCCCAGCATTTT,CASSEVGYNQPQHF
TRBV5-4,once,TRBJ2-7,NA,TGTGCCAGCAGCTTGAGTACCGCCAGGGGAAGGAGCGAGCAGTACTTC,CASSLSTARGRSEQYF
TRBV5-8,NA,TRBJ1-2,TRBD1,TGTGCCAGCAGCCTTCGGGACAGGGGGCCGCCCCTCTATGGCTACACCTTC,CASSLRDRGPPLYGYTF
TRBV6-6,NA,TRBJ2-7,TRBD2,TGTGCCAGCAGCCCCATCGGGGTAGCGGGGCACTACGAGCAGTACTTC,CASSPIGVAGHYEQYF
TRBV5-4,NA,TRBJ1-1,NA,TGTGCCAGCAGCTTGGGACAGATGAACACTGAAGCTTTCTTT,CASSLGQMNTEAFF
TRBV18,NA,TRBJ1-3,NA,TGTGCCAGCTCACAAGAAAACACCATATATTTT,CASSQENTIYF
TRBV4-1,NA,TRBJ2-1,TRBD2,TGCGCCAGCAGCCAAGCCCCGGGACTAGCGGTCGGTGAGCAGTTCTTC,CASSQAPGLAVGEQFF
TRBV11-3,NA,TRBJ1-1,NA,TGTGCCAGCAGCTTAACAGCCATGAACACTGAAGCTTTCTTT,CASSLTAMNTEAFF
TRBV19,few,TRBJ2-7,NA,TGTGCCAGTAGTATAGGGGGGACGGCCGGCTACGAGCAGTACTTC,CASSIGGTAGYEQYF
TRBV19,NA,TRBJ2-1,NA,TGTGCCAGTAGTATGGTACCCGGGGGCAATGAGCAGTTCTTC,CASSMVPGGNEQFF
TRBV25-1,once,TRBJ1-6,NA,TGTGCCAGTTCAGGGGCATTCAATTCACCCCTCCACTTT,CASSGAFNSPLHF
TRBV6-6,few,TRBJ1-2,TRBD1,TGTGCCAGCAGCTTACAGGGGGAGGGCTATGGCTACACCTTC,CASSLQGEGYGYTF
TRBV7-2,NA,TRBJ2-3,NA,TGTGCCAGCAGCTCTATAGGGAGTCCGGGTACGCAGTATTTT,CASSSIGSPGTQYF
TRBV5-4,NA,TRBJ1-4,TRBD1,TGTGCCAGCAGCCCACAGGGGAATGAAAAACTGTTTTTT,CASSPQGNEKLFF
TRBV30,few,TRBJ1-6,TRBD1,TGTGCCTGGAGGGGGACAGGGGCTGGCTCACCCCTCCACTTT,CAWRGTGAGSPLHF
TRBV5-1,NA,TRBJ1-5,NA,TGCGCCAGCAGGAGGGGGAAAAGGCGGCCCCAGCATTTT,CASRRGKRRPQHF
TRBV28,NA,TRBJ2-7,NA,TGTGCCAGCAGTTTTCGGGGAGGGCAGTACTTC,CASSFRGGQYF
TRBV10-3,NA,TRBJ1-2,TRBD1,TGTGCCATCAGGGGGACAGGGCATCCCCCGCTCTCCTATGGCTACACCTTC,CAIRGTGHPPLSYGYTF
TRBV6-6,NA,TRBJ1-1,NA,TGTGCCAGCAGTTACCGGGCCACAGGTAGATACACTGAAGCTTTCTTT,CASSYRATGRYTEAFF
TRBV7-2,once,TRBJ2-7,TRBD1,TGTGCCAGCAGCTTAGCTGGGACAGGTTCCTACGAGCAGTACTTC,CASSLAGTGSYEQYF
TRBV6-1,NA,TRBJ2-1,TRBD1,TGTGCCAGCAGTTTACTGACAGGGGGCTCAAATGAGCAGTTCTTC,CASSLLTGGSNEQFF
TRBV27,NA,TRBJ2-3,NA,TGTGCCAGCCGGGGCACAACCACAGATACGCAGTATTTT,CASRGTTTDTQYF
TRBV18,few,TRBJ1-1,NA,TGTGCCAGCTCATTCCCGAACACTGAAGCTTTCTTT,CASSFPNTEAFF
TRBV5-1,NA,TRBJ2-3,TRBD1,TGCGCCAGCAGCTTGGGGCCCACCGGGACAGGGGTTGGAGATACGCAGTATTTT,CASSLGPTGTGVGDTQYF
TRBV5-6,NA,TRBJ2-5,NA,TGTGCCAGCAGCTCGAGGGAGACCCAGTACTTC,CASSSRETQYF
TRBV4-3,few,TRBJ1-1,NA,TGCGCCAGCAGCCAAGAAGGATACATGAACACTGAAGCTTTCTTT,CASSQEGYMNTEAFF
TRBV5-1,NA,TRBJ1-5,NA,TGCGCCAGCAGCCGGGACGGACTTAATCAGCCCCAGCATTTT,CASSRDGLNQPQHF
TRBV18,NA,TRBJ2-6,NA,TGTGCCAGCTCACCCTCGGCCCCGGGCGAAGGATCTGGGGCCAACGTCCTGACTTTC,CASSPSAPGEGSGANVLTF
TRBV7-2,NA,TRBJ2-1,TRBD2,TGTGCCAGCAGCTTAGTCGGCGGGGGGGGCTCCTACAATGAGCAGTTCTTC,CASSLVGGGGSYNEQFF
TRBV18,NA,TRBJ2-7,NA,TGTGCCAGCTCCCCCGGAGGAGGGCGCGAGCAGTACTTC,CASSPGGGREQYF
TRBV19,NA,TRBJ1-5,NA,TGTGCCACCACACCGGGTCTCCGTCAGCCCCAGCATTTT,CATTPGLRQPQHF
TRBV7-2,NA,TRBJ2-1,TRBD2,TGTGCCAGCAGCCCGATGGGACTAGCGGGGGGGCTTGTGCAGTTCTTC,CASSPMGLAGGLVQFF
TRBV4-1,NA,TRBJ1-6,NA,TGCGCCAGCAGCCCCCTGCTAAAGGGCGTTTCCTATAATTCACCCCTCCACTTT,CASSPLLKGVSYNSPLHF
TRBV4-1,NA,TRBJ2-5,TRBD1,TGCGCCAGCAGCCAAGATGGAGTGGGGACAGGCGAGACCCAGTACTTC,CASSQDGVGTGETQYF
TRBV11-1,NA,TRBJ2-7,NA,TGTGCCAGCAGCCCCAATCAGGGATTCGGGTACGAGCAGTACTTC,CASSPNQGFGYEQYF
TRBV7-2,NA,TRBJ2-1,TRBD1,TGTGCCAGCAGCTGGACAGGGCTTGAGCAGTTCTTC,CASSWTGLEQFF
TRBV6-5,NA,TRBJ1-1,NA,TGTGCCAGCAGTAGGGGTAACACTGAAGCTTTCTTT,CASSRGNTEAFF
TRBV19,NA,TRBJ2-1,TRBD2,TGTGCCAGTACCTCCTCACTAGCGGGAGTCCTCGAGCAGTTCTTC,CASTSSLAGVLEQFF
TRBV14,NA,TRBJ2-1,TRBD2,TGTGCCAGCAGCCAAGACTGGGGGGGAGTCACCTACGATGAGCAGTTCTTC,CASSQDWGGVTYDEQFF
TRBV6-1,NA,TRBJ2-1,NA,TGTGCCAGCAGTGAAAGGTGGGGCCGGTCGAAAGAAGGAGATGAGCAGTTCTTC,CASSERWGRSKEGDEQFF
TRBV5-4,NA,TRBJ2-5,TRBD2,TGTGCCAGCAGCCCGGGACTAGCGGGAGGCCAAGAGACCCAGTACTTC,CASSPGLAGGQETQYF
TRBV6-1,NA,TRBJ2-7,TRBD1,TGTGCCAGCAATACCGGGACAGGGACCTACGAGCAGTACTTC,CASNTGTGTYEQYF
TRBV6-5,few,TRBJ2-7,NA,TGTGCCAGCAGCCCTGACAGCACCTACGAGCAGTACTTC,CASSPDSTYEQYF
TRBV25-1,NA,TRBJ2-3,NA,TGTGCCAGCAGTGGGGGGGTAATGCGGTCGCAGTATTTT,CASSGGVMRSQYF
TRBV5-4,NA,TRBJ1-1,NA,TGTGCCAGCAGCTTGCAGGGCTTTGGCACTGAAGCTTTCTTT,CASSLQGFGTEAFF